This T cell receptor (beta chain) came from a study of T cell responses to AZD1222 COVID-19 vaccine. General study results and limits: Two AZD1222 doses significantly raised spike-specific TCR breadth and depth over controls. Possibly, clonal diversity was underestimated; donors were largely white British and included more females.

This clone came up a few times. The target antigen is unknown. Germline V CDR1 and CDR2: DFQATT, SNEGSKA (reference sequence). The CDR3 has 10 amino acids. Produced via immunoSEQ multiplex PCR; TCRdb's table is partial and in-frame only. Of 130,000 to 150,000 clones listed, around 90% were seen once; the top ten hold 5.4%. The TCR was taken from an adult who received the MenACWY meningococcal vaccine as a control. The chain couples TRBV20-1 to TRBJ2-5; D gene ambiguous. The sample here was peripheral blood, taken 28 days after the second dose of the MenACWY control vaccine. The CDR3 protein is CSPSGETQYF. In nucleotides, the CDR3 is TGCAGCCCCTCGGGAGAGACCCAGTACTTC.